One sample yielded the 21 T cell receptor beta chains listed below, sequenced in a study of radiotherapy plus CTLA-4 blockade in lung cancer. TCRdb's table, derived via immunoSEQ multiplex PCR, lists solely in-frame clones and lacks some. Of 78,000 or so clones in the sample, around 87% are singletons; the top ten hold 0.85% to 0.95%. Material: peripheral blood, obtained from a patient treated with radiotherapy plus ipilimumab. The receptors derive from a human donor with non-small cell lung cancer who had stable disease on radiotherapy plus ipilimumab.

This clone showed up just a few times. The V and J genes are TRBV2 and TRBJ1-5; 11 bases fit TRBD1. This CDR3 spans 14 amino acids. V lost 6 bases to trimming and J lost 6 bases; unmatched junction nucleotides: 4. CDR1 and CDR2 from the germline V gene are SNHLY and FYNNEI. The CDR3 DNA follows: TGTGCCAGCAGGCCGGGACAGGGGGGTCAGCCCCAGCATTTT. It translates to CASRPGQGGQPQHF. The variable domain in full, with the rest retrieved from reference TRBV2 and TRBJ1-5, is EPEVTQTPSHQVTQMGQEVILRCVPISNHLYFYWYRQILGQKVEFLVSFYNNEISEKSEIFDDQFSVERPDGSNFTLKIRSTKLEDSAMYFCASRPGQGGQPQHFGDGTRLSIL.

In DNA, the CDR3 is TGTGCCAGCAGCGTAGGAAACGGTGCTGGGTACGAGCAGTACTTC. As protein: CASSVGNGAGYEQYF. This chain links TRBV9 with TRBJ2-7; D unresolved. This CDR3 has 15 residues. From germline, CDR1 is SGDLS and CDR2 YYNGEE. Between the trimmed V and J ends, which lost 0 bases and 4 bases, there was a span of 14 bases.

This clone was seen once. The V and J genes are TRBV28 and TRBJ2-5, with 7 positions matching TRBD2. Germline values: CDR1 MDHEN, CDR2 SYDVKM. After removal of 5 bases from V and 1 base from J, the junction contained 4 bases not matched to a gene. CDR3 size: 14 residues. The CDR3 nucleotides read TGTGCCAGCAGTCTTTTAGCGGGCCAAGAGACCCAGTACTTC. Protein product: CASSLLAGQETQYF.

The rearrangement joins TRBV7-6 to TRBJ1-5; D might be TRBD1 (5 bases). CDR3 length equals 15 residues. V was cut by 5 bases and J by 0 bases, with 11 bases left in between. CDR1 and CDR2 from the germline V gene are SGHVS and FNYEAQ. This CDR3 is CASSQDILSNQPQHF. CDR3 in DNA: TGTGCCAGCAGCCAGGACATTCTTAGCAATCAGCCCCAGCATTTT.

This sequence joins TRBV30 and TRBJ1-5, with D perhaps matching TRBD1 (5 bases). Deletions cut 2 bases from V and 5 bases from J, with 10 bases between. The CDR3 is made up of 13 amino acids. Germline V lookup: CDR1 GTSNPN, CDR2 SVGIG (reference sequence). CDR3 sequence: CAWSYQGDQPQHF. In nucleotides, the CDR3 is TGTGCCTGGAGTTATCAGGGAGATCAGCCCCAGCATTTT.

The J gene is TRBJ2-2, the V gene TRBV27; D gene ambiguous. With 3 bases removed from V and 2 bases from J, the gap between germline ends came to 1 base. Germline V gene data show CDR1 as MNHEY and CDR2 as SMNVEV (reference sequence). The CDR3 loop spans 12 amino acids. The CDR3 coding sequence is TGTGCCAGCAGTTTTAACACCGGGGAGCTGTTTTTT. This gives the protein CASSFNTGELFF.

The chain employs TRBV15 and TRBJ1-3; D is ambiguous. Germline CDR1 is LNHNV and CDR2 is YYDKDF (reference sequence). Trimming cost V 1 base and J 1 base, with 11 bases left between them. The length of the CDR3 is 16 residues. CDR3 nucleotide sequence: TGTGCCACCAGCAGAGGGCGAGGTATTTCTGGAAACACCATATATTTT. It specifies CATSRGRGISGNTIYF.

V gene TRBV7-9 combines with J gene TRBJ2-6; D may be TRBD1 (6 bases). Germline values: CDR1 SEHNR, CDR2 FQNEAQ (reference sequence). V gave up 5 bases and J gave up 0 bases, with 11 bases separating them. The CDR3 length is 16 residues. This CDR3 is CASSRTDYSGANVLTF. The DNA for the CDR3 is TGTGCCAGCAGCCGGACAGACTACTCTGGGGCCAACGTCCTGACTTTC.

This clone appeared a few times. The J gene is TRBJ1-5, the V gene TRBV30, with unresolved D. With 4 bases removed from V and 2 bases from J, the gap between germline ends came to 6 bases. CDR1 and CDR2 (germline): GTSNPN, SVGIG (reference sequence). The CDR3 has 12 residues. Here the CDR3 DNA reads TGTGCCTGGACGGAGGGCAATCAGCCCCAGCATTTT. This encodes CAWTEGNQPQHF.

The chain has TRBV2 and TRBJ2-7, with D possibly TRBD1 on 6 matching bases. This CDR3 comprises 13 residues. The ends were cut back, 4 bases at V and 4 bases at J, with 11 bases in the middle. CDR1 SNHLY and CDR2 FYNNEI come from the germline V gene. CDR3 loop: CASSAERGYEQYF. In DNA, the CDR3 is TGTGCCAGCAGTGCCGAAAGGGGGTACGAGCAGTACTTC.

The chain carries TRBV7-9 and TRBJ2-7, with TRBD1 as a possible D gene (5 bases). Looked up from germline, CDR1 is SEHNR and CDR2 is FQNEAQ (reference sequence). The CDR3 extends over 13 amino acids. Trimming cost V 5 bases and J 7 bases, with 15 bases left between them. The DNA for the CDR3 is TGTGCCAGCAGCCCTTCGACAGCGAGGGAGCAGTACTTC. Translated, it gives CASSPSTAREQYF.

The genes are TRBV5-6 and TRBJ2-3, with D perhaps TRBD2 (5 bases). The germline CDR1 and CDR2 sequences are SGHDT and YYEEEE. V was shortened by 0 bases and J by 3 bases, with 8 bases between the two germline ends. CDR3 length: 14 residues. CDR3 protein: CASSLAGWTDTQYF. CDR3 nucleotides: TGTGCCAGCAGCTTGGCGGGGTGGACAGATACGCAGTATTTT.

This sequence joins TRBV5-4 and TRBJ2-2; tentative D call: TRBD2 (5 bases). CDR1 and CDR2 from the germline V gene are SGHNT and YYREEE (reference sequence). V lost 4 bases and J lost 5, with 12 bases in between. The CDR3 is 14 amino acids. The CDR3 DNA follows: TGTGCCAGCAGCCGGGCGGAGCGGACCGGGGAGCTGTTTTTT. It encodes CASSRAERTGELFF. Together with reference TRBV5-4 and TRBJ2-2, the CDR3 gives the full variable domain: ETGVTQSPTHLIKTRGQQVTLRCSSQSGHNTVSWYQQALGQGPQFIFQYYREEENGRGNFPPRFSGLQFPNYSSELNVNALELDDSALYLCASSRAERTGELFFGEGSRLTVL.

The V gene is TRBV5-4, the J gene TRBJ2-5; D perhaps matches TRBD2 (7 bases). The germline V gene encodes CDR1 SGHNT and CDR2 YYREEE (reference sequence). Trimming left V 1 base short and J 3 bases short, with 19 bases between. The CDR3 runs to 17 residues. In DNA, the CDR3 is TGTGCCAGCAGCTTGATCGGGCGGGGGCCCGCTGAAGAGACCCAGTACTTC. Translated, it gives CASSLIGRGPAEETQYF.

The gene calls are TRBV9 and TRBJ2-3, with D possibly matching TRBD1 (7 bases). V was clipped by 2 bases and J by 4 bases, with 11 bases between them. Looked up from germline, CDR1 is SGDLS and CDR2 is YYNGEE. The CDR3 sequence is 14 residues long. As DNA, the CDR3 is TGTGCCAGCAGCGTTCAGGGGGGTCCAGATACGCAGTATTTT. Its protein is CASSVQGGPDTQYF. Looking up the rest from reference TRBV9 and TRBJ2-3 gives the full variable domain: DSGVTQTPKHLITATGQRVTLRCSPRSGDLSVYWYQQSLDQGLQFLIQYYNGEERAKGNILERFSAQQFPDLHSELNLSSLELGDSALYFCASSVQGGPDTQYFGPGTRLTVL.

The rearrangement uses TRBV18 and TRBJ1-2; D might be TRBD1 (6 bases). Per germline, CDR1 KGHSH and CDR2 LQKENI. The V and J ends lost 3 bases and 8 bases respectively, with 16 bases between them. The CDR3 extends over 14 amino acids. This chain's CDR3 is CASSPRTVGDGYTF. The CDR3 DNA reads TGTGCCAGCTCACCGCGGACAGTAGGGGACGGCTACACCTTC.

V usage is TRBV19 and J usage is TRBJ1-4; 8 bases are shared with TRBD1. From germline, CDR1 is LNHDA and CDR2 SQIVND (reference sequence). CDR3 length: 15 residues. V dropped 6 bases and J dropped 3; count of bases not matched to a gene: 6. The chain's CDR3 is CASREPGQANEKLFF. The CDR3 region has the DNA TGTGCCAGTAGAGAGCCGGGACAGGCTAATGAAAAACTGTTTTTT.

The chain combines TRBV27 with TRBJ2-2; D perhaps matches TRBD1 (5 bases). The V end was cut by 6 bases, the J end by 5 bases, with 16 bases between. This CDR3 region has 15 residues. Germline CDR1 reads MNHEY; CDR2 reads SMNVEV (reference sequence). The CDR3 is CASSRIGERTGELFF. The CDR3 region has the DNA TGTGCCAGCAGCCGGATAGGGGAAAGGACCGGGGAGCTGTTTTTT.

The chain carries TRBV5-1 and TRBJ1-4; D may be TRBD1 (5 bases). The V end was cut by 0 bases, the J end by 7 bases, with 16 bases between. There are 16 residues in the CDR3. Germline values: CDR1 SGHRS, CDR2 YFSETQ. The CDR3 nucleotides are TGCGCCAGCAGCTTGGCCGAGGCCAGCGACAGTGAAAAACTGTTTTTT. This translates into CASSLAEASDSEKLFF.

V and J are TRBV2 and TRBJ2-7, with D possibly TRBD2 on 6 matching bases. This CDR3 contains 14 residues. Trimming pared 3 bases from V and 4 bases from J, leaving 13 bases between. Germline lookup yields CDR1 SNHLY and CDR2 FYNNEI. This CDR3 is CASSEGGMGYEQYF. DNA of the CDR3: TGTGCCAGCAGTGAGGGGGGAATGGGTTACGAGCAGTACTTC.

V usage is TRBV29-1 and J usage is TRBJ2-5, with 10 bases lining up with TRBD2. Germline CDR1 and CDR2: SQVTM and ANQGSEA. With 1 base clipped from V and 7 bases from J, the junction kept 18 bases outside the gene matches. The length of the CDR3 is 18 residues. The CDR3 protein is CSVEGIAGGRAPQRTQYF. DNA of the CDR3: TGCAGCGTTGAAGGGATAGCGGGGGGTCGCGCACCCCAGAGGACCCAGTACTTC.